This T cell receptor beta chain was documented in a study of T-cell memory formation after mild COVID-19. With regard to this clonotype: Its antigen is unidentified.

MiXCR, run by TCRdb on the 5' RACE reads, gives a single entry per CDR3 protein. The repertoire consists of around 370,000 distinct CDR3 sequences, with over 20% occurring once and the leading ten covering about 12%. Study observations and caveats: In pre-infection memory, a portion of responding clones appeared, which suggested that cross-reactive memory joined.

Germline lookup yields CDR1 SGHVS and CDR2 FQNEAQ. This CDR3 contains 16 residues. The J segment lost 3 bases and the V segment lost 5 bases, leaving 8 bases of the junction unmatched. The chain has TRBV7-8 and TRBJ2-1, with TRBD2 matching over 9 bases. The sequence derives from an adult woman who had mild COVID-19 (a few samples of this study predate the infection). Cell type and time point are not known. What was sequenced was PBMCs or a T cell subset sorted from them (not recorded which). CDR3 coding DNA: TGTGCCAGCAGCCCCACCGGGACTAGCAGCTACAATGAGCAGTTCTTC. It yields the protein CASSPTGTSSYNEQFF.